The 16 T cell receptor beta chains in this list originate from one sample, sequenced in a study of blood T cell repertoires in COVID-19. Profiling relied on immunoSEQ multiplex PCR, and the TCRdb table lists in-frame clones only, not all of them. The table lists about 240,000 clones, roughly four fifths of them singletons. Sequences were obtained from peripheral blood. The receptors come from a woman in her fifties or sixties with active or convalescent COVID-19.

The chain links TRBV3-1 (or the pseudogene TRBV3-2) to TRBJ1-6; D unresolved. V dropped 0 bases and J dropped 8 bases, with 5 bases sitting between them. The CDR3 is 13 amino acids. Germline values: CDR1 LGHDT, CDR2 YNNKEL (reference sequence). The CDR3 protein is CASSQDRDSPLHF. In DNA form, the CDR3 reads TGTGCCAGCAGCCAAGATCGTGATTCACCCCTCCACTTT.

The sample holds one count of this clone. V is TRBV6-6 and J is TRBJ1-4; tentative D call: TRBD1 (5 bases). V gave up 0 bases and J gave up 3 bases, with 8 bases separating them. The CDR3 sequence is 15 residues long. Germline CDR1 MNHNY, CDR2 SVGAGI (reference sequence). This chain's CDR3 is CASSYSSRANEKLFF. CDR3 bases: TGTGCCAGCAGTTACTCGTCCAGGGCTAATGAAAAACTGTTTTTT.

This sequence joins TRBV2 and TRBJ1-1; D gene uncertain. Germline V CDR1 and CDR2: SNHLY, FYNNEI. V dropped 5 bases and J dropped 6 bases, with 16 bases sitting between them. The CDR3 consists of 14 residues. This chain's CDR3 is CASSTSGTRPEAFF. The CDR3 nucleotides are TGTGCCAGCAGTACCTCCGGAACCAGGCCTGAAGCTTTCTTT.

This clone occurred many times. V is TRBV7-3 and J is TRBJ1-1; the D gene is possibly TRBD1 (5 bases). CDR1 and CDR2 from the germline V gene are SGHTA and FQGTGA. Trimming shortened V by 3 bases and J by 7 bases, and 15 bases separated the two germline ends. This CDR3 region has 14 residues. This CDR3 is CASSFLGGTGEAFF. The DNA for the CDR3 is TGTGCCAGCAGCTTTCTAGGCGGGACTGGTGAAGCTTTCTTT.

The V call is TRBV18, the J call TRBJ2-2, with TRBD1 as a possible D gene (6 bases). Germline lookup yields CDR1 KGHSH and CDR2 LQKENI. The CDR3 length is 15 residues. Trimming removed 2 bases at V and 4 bases at J, with 11 bases between. The CDR3 sequence is CASSPLSRGTGELFF. CDR3 DNA sequence: TGTGCCAGCTCACCATTAAGCAGGGGCACCGGGGAGCTGTTTTTT.

J is TRBJ2-7 and V is TRBV5-8; D might be TRBD1 (6 bases). Per the germline V gene, CDR1 is SGHTS and CDR2 is YDEGEE. The germline V and J ends were trimmed by 7 bases and 2 bases, with 19 bases remaining between them. CDR3 length: 15 residues. The CDR3 region is CASAPTGKGTYEQYF. The CDR3 region has the DNA TGTGCCAGCGCCCCCACAGGGAAGGGTACCTACGAGCAGTACTTC.

V is TRBV6-1 and J is TRBJ2-7, with D possibly TRBD2 on 5 matching bases. Trimming took 2 bases from V and 2 from J, leaving 13 bases between them. Germline assignment: CDR1 MNHNS and CDR2 SASEGT. This CDR3 spans 15 amino acids. The CDR3 sequence is CASSELPGGPYEQYF. CDR3 nucleotides: TGTGCCAGCAGTGAACTTCCAGGAGGACCCTACGAGCAGTACTTC.

This chain links TRBV27 with TRBJ1-6, with a possible D match to TRBD1 (6 bases). V was shortened by 7 bases and J by 4 bases, with 11 bases between the two germline ends. The germline V gene has CDR1 MNHEY and CDR2 SMNVEV (reference sequence). The CDR3 has 14 amino acids. CDR3 residues: CASTYRVYNSPLHF. The CDR3 DNA reads TGTGCCAGCACTTACAGGGTGTATAATTCACCCCTCCACTTT.

The J gene is TRBJ2-3, the V gene TRBV19; 8 positions match TRBD2. CDR1 and CDR2 (germline): LNHDA, SQIVND (reference sequence). The CDR3 length is 15 residues. Trimming at V came to 2 bases and at J to 9 bases, leaving 10 bases not matched to a gene. CDR3 protein: CASSIQVGTRGTQYF. The CDR3 bases are TGTGCCAGTAGTATACAGGTGGGGACTAGGGGAACGCAGTATTTT.

The genes are TRBV5-6 and TRBJ1-3, with 7 bases that match TRBD1. Germline V CDR1 and CDR2: SGHDT, YYEEEE. With 4 bases clipped from V and 6 bases from J, the junction kept 19 bases outside the gene matches. This CDR3 is built from 18 residues. CDR3 coding DNA: TGTGCCAGCAGCCATTACGCGCGGACAGGTCTGCTCTCAAACACCATATATTTT. Amino acid sequence: CASSHYARTGLLSNTIYF.

V and J are TRBV27 and TRBJ1-2, with D possibly being TRBD1 (6 bases). Germline V gene sequence: CDR1 MNHEY, CDR2 SMNVEV (reference sequence). Deletions cut 0 bases from V and 5 bases from J, with 16 bases between. There are 16 residues in the CDR3. CDR3 DNA sequence: TGTGCCAGCAGTTTATCGAACTCACAGGGATGGTATGGCTACACCTTC. Amino acids: CASSLSNSQGWYGYTF.

This chain joins TRBV3-1 (or the pseudogene TRBV3-2) and TRBJ2-1; TRBD2 agrees at 14 bases. The CDR3 runs to 15 residues. Germline V lookup: CDR1 LGHDT, CDR2 YNNKEL (reference sequence). Trimming at V came to 6 bases and at J to 8 bases, leaving 6 bases not matched to a gene. The CDR3: CASSGLAGGLDEQFF. The DNA of the CDR3 is TGTGCCAGCAGTGGACTAGCGGGGGGTTTGGATGAGCAGTTCTTC.

The chain joins TRBV5-6 to TRBJ2-1; TRBD1 might be the D (6 bases). The CDR3 is 15 amino acids. Trimming pared 0 bases from V and 2 bases from J, leaving 9 bases between. Germline CDR1 reads SGHDT; CDR2 reads YYEEEE. Here the CDR3 reads CASSLDRATYNEQFF. The CDR3 DNA follows: TGTGCCAGCAGCTTGGACAGGGCGACCTACAATGAGCAGTTCTTC.

This chain joins TRBV6-4 and TRBJ1-1; TRBD1 agrees at 8 bases. Trimming removed 4 bases from V and 4 bases from J; junction bases left unmatched: 8. In germline, CDR1 is MRHNA, CDR2 SNTAGT. This CDR3 is 15 amino acids long. This CDR3 reads CASSALDQGATEAFF. CDR3 nucleotides: TGTGCCAGCAGTGCCCTTGACCAGGGGGCCACTGAAGCTTTCTTT.

The J gene is TRBJ1-2, the V gene TRBV6-5; no reliable D call. This CDR3 contains 13 residues. The germline V gene has CDR1 MNHEY and CDR2 SVGAGI. V lost 2 bases, J lost 4 bases, and 8 bases lay in between. CDR3 in amino acids: CASSYDTVYGYTF. Here the CDR3 DNA reads TGTGCCAGCAGTTACGACACCGTCTATGGCTACACCTTC.

The chain employs TRBV7-2 and TRBJ2-7, with 9 bases matching TRBD1. This CDR3 is 14 amino acids long. V trimming: 4 bases; J trimming: 4 bases; junction bases outside the gene matches: 5. The germline gives CDR1 SGHTA, CDR2 FQGNSA. This CDR3 reads CASSYSGQGYEQYF. The DNA of the CDR3 is TGTGCCAGCAGCTACTCCGGACAGGGGTACGAGCAGTACTTC.